This T cell receptor (beta chain) stems from a study of a mutant IDH1 vaccine in newly diagnosed glioma. Notes on the study in general: Changes in top peripheral clonotypes did not appear linked to pseudoprogression.

About this clone: Its antigen is still unknown.

V shed 2 bases and J shed 5 bases, with 9 bases lying between them. The CDR3 has 13 residues. Germline assignment: CDR1 MNHEY and CDR2 SMNVEV (reference sequence). The repertoire was sequenced with immunoSEQ multiplex PCR; TCRdb's copy has only in-frame clones and lacks some. This sample has 50,000 to 60,000 clones, with 91% found just once. The time point here: week 11, during vaccination. The investigators gave 300 ug of mutant IDH1 20-mer peptide in each vaccine dose, together with topical imiquimod. Donors had new WHO grade 3 or 4 IDH1-mutant, ATRX-lost astrocytomas. This clonotype originated in a man in his forties or fifties with glioma. The sequenced sample was PBMCs, obtained from a glioma patient whose treatment included an IDH1 peptide vaccine. The V gene is TRBV27, the J gene TRBJ1-1; D not resolved. CDR3 DNA sequence: TGTGCCAGCAGTTTAACCCCCCAAACTGAAGCTTTCTTT. Translated, it gives CASSLTPQTEAFF.